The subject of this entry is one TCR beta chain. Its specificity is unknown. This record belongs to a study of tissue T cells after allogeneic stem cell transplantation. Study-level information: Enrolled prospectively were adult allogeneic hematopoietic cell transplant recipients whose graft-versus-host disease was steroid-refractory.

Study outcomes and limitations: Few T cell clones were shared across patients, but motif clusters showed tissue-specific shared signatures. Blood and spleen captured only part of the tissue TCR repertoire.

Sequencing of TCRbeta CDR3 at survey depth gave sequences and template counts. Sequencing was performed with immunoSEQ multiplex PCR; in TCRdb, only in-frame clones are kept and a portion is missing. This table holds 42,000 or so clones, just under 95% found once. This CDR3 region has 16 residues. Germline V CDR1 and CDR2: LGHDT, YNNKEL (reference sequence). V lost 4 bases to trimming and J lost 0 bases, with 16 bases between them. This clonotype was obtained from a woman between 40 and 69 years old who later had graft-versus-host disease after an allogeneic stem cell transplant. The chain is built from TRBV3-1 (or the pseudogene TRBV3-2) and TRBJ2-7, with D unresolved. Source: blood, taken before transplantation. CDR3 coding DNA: TGTGCCAGCAGCCTCGCCGGGCCGTTTAGCTCCTACGAGCAGTACTTC. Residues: CASSLAGPFSSYEQYF.